The 23 T cell receptor beta chains below come from one sample, sequenced in a study of control samples from healthy donors and cancer patients. Assay: immunoSEQ multiplex PCR; the TCRdb copy retains only in-frame clones and omits some. This table holds 350,000 to 450,000 clones, 80% to 95% found once. Input material: PBMCs. Source of these receptors: a man in his forties with head and neck cancer.

The chain has TRBV5-8 and TRBJ2-2; 7 positions match TRBD2. Per the germline V gene, CDR1 is SGHTS and CDR2 is YDEGEE. This CDR3 region has 16 residues. V shed 4 bases, J shed 4 bases, and the junction held 10 bases outside the gene matches. The chain's CDR3 is CASSEGLVPLTGELFF. The CDR3 coding sequence is TGTGCCAGCAGCGAAGGACTAGTTCCACTCACCGGGGAGCTGTTTTTT. Complete variable domain (other parts from reference TRBV5-8 and TRBJ2-2): EAGVTQSPTHLIKTRGQQATLRCSPISGHTSVYWYQQALGLGLQFLLWYDEGEERNRGNFPPRFSGRQFPNYSSELNVNALELEDSALYLCASSEGLVPLTGELFFGEGSRLTVL.

V and J are TRBV7-9 and TRBJ1-5, with 8 bases aligning to TRBD1. Per germline, CDR1 SEHNR and CDR2 FQNEAQ (reference sequence). The CDR3 length is 16 residues. V trimming: 5 bases; J trimming: 7 bases; junction bases outside the gene matches: 13. Here the CDR3 DNA reads TGTGCCAGCAGCACCCAACAGGGGGTGGAAGGGCAGCCCCAGCATTTT. This encodes CASSTQQGVEGQPQHF.

The genes are TRBV28 and TRBJ1-1; 8 bases map to TRBD1. The CDR3 extends over 16 amino acids. The V segment lost 4 bases and the J segment 8 bases; nucleotides outside the gene matches: 15. Germline V CDR1 and CDR2: MDHEN, SYDVKM. The CDR3 protein is CASSSAGQGLIGEAFF. CDR3 sequence (DNA): TGTGCCAGCAGTTCTGCAGGACAGGGCCTAATTGGGGAAGCTTTCTTT.

CDR3 DNA sequence: TGTGCCAGCAGCCGAACTGGGGGGGGGATCCCTAGTGAGCAGTTCTTC. Its translation: CASSRTGGGIPSEQFF. V usage is TRBV7-9 and J usage is TRBJ2-1, with 7 bases fitting TRBD2. Germline lookup yields CDR1 SEHNR and CDR2 FQNEAQ (reference sequence). The V gene end was trimmed by 5 bases and the J gene end by 9 bases; junction bases not matched to a gene: 16. The CDR3 sequence is 16 residues long.

CDR3 sequence (DNA): TGTGCCAGCTCCGACGGGGGCGGGAGCACAGATACGCAGTATTTT. Its translation is CASSDGGGSTDTQYF. The chain joins TRBV7-3 to TRBJ2-3; D possibly uses TRBD1 or TRBD2 (6 bases each). CDR1 and CDR2 (germline): SGHTA, FQGTGA. With 8 bases removed from V and 0 bases from J, the gap between germline ends came to 15 bases. This CDR3 comprises 15 residues.

In nucleotides, the CDR3 is TGCGCCAGCAGCCAAGTTGGGGGGCGCGGGGAGCTGTTTTTT. This codes for CASSQVGGRGELFF. The gene calls are TRBV4-1 and TRBJ2-2; D may be TRBD1 or TRBD2 (6 bases each). The CDR3 runs 14 residues. Germline values: CDR1 MGHRA, CDR2 YSYEKL. Trimming shortened V by 1 base and J by 7 bases, and 10 bases separated the two germline ends.

The chain is built from TRBV19 and TRBJ2-5, with TRBD1 identical over 12 bases. Germline CDR1 LNHDA, CDR2 SQIVND (reference sequence). After removal of 7 bases from V and 4 bases from J, the junction contained 10 bases not matched to a gene. The CDR3 runs to 16 residues. The CDR3 region is CASKITGTGGRETQYF. The CDR3 coding sequence is TGTGCCAGTAAAATCACCGGGACAGGGGGCCGAGAGACCCAGTACTTC.

This clone has only a few counts. This rearrangement joins TRBV3-1 (or the pseudogene TRBV3-2) to TRBJ2-7; possible D gene TRBD2, 5 bases. Germline values: CDR1 LGHDT, CDR2 YNNKEL (reference sequence). The CDR3 totals 13 residues. V lost 1 base to trimming and J lost 3 bases, with 7 bases between them. Here the CDR3 DNA reads TGTGCCAGCAGCCAAGGACTATACTACGAGCAGTACTTC. It translates to CASSQGLYYEQYF.

The chain recombines TRBV2 with TRBJ1-3; D remains ambiguous. This CDR3 region has 14 residues. The V end was cut by 3 bases, the J end by 0 bases, with 6 bases between. Per germline, CDR1 SNHLY and CDR2 FYNNEI. DNA of the CDR3: TGTGCCAGCAGTGATCCTACCTCTGGAAACACCATATATTTT. Encoded protein: CASSDPTSGNTIYF.

The CDR3 DNA reads TGCGCCAGCAGCCAAGCGGCCCAAAGACTAGCGGGGGAGATGGGGGAGTTCTTC. This gives the protein CASSQAAQRLAGEMGEFF. This chain uses TRBV4-1 with TRBJ2-1; 12 bases line up with TRBD2. CDR3 length: 18 amino acids. V gave up 1 base and J gave up 14 bases; unmatched junction bases: 18. Looked up from germline, CDR1 is MGHRA and CDR2 is YSYEKL.

The DNA of the CDR3 is TGTGCCAGCAGCTTAGCGCGGGTAGATACGCAGTATTTT. Translation gives CASSLARVDTQYF. The V call is TRBV7-6, the J call TRBJ2-3; D may be TRBD2 (5 bases). Trimming took 0 bases from V and 5 from J, leaving 6 bases between them. Germline lookup yields CDR1 SGHVS and CDR2 FNYEAQ. The CDR3 has 13 residues.

The chain has TRBV5-1 and TRBJ1-2; 10 bases align to TRBD1. Germline V gene lookup returns CDR1 SGHRS and CDR2 YFSETQ. The junction had 6 bases not matched to a gene; V was cut back by 0 bases and J by 7 bases. This CDR3 contains 15 residues. The CDR3 region has the DNA TGCGCCAGCAGCTTGGGGGACAGGGGAAGTAGTGGCTACACCTTC. It codes for CASSLGDRGSSGYTF.

The CDR3 region has the DNA TGTGCCAGCAGTCCGGAAACTTTGGATACGCAGTATTTT. It codes for CASSPETLDTQYF. The chain uses TRBV6-5 and TRBJ2-3; D ambiguous. Trimming shortened V by 5 bases and J by 6 bases, and 12 bases separated the two germline ends. CDR1 is MNHEY, CDR2 SVGAGI, per germline. The CDR3 totals 13 residues.

This chain uses TRBV6-1 with TRBJ2-2; 11 nucleotides align to TRBD2. CDR3 length: 18 amino acids. Germline assignment: CDR1 MNHNS and CDR2 SASEGT. V lost 3 bases and J lost 2; bases outside the gene matches: 8. The CDR3 spells CASSDRLAGGLNTGELFF. DNA for the CDR3: TGTGCCAGCAGTGATCGGCTAGCGGGAGGTTTAAACACCGGGGAGCTGTTTTTT.

The chain uses TRBV9 and TRBJ2-1; 11 bases agree with TRBD2. The trim removed 4 bases at V and 7 bases at J, leaving 7 bases unmatched. Per the germline V gene, CDR1 is SGDLS and CDR2 is YYNGEE. This CDR3 has 15 amino acids. The CDR3 loop reads CASSPRLAGLNEQFF. As DNA, the CDR3 is TGTGCCAGCAGCCCCCGACTAGCGGGACTAAATGAGCAGTTCTTC.

The chain carries TRBV2 and TRBJ1-5; 8 positions agree with TRBD1. The junction had 2 bases not matched to a gene; V was cut back by 4 bases and J by 3 bases. The CDR3 extends over 14 amino acids. CDR1 is SNHLY, CDR2 FYNNEI, per germline. The CDR3: CASSGDRFNQPQHF. As DNA, the CDR3 is TGTGCCAGCAGTGGGGACAGGTTCAATCAGCCCCAGCATTTT.

The CDR3 DNA reads TGTGCCAGCAGCCAAGTGAGGGGAGTTGGGGAAAAACTGTTTTTT. This sequence encodes CASSQVRGVGEKLFF. The chain couples TRBV3-1 (or the pseudogene TRBV3-2) to TRBJ1-4; D is possibly TRBD1 (5 bases). There are 15 residues in the CDR3. Germline loops: CDR1 LGHDT, CDR2 YNNKEL (reference sequence). V gave up 1 base and J gave up 8 bases, with 14 bases separating them.

The chain employs TRBV7-3 and TRBJ2-1, with 7 bases aligning to TRBD1. The CDR3 runs 15 residues. The V gene's germline CDR1 is SGHTA and CDR2 FQGTGA. The V gene end was trimmed by 5 bases and the J gene end by 7 bases; junction bases not matched to a gene: 11. This CDR3 reads CASSPQGMNRNEQFF. CDR3 in DNA: TGTGCCAGCAGCCCACAGGGGATGAATAGGAATGAGCAGTTCTTC.

The chain links TRBV30 to TRBJ1-2, with 7 bases identical to TRBD1. The ends lost 4 bases at V and 6 bases at J; junction bases unmatched: 8. The CDR3 sequence is 13 residues long. The V gene's germline CDR1 is GTSNPN and CDR2 SVGIG (reference sequence). The CDR3: CAWKLQGKDGYTF. The CDR3 DNA follows: TGTGCCTGGAAACTACAGGGGAAGGATGGCTACACCTTC.

The rearrangement joins TRBV27 to TRBJ1-5; D might be TRBD1 (6 bases). Trimming left V 8 bases short and J 1 base short, with 12 bases between. The V gene's germline CDR1 is MNHEY and CDR2 SMNVEV (reference sequence). The CDR3 has 14 amino acids. This CDR3 reads CASARGKSNQPQHF. The CDR3 nucleotides are TGTGCCAGCGCCAGGGGAAAAAGCAATCAGCCCCAGCATTTT.

The chain couples TRBV10-3 to TRBJ2-5, with 10 bases matching TRBD1. Trimming at V came to 6 bases and at J to 5 bases, leaving 6 bases not matched to a gene. The CDR3 contains 14 residues. CDR1 is ENHRY and CDR2 is SYGVKD in the germline V gene. The CDR3 spells CAIRGTGVGETQYF. The CDR3 bases are TGTGCCATCAGGGGGACAGGGGTAGGGGAGACCCAGTACTTC.

The chain has TRBV9 and TRBJ2-3; the D gene is possibly TRBD2 (6 bases). This CDR3 has 16 amino acids. Germline V gene lookup returns CDR1 SGDLS and CDR2 YYNGEE. Trimming took off 3 bases at V and 2 bases at J, with 16 bases between the two ends. The CDR3 coding sequence is TGTGCCAGCAGCGCGTACCGGGACTTCAACACAGATACGCAGTATTTT. It yields the protein CASSAYRDFNTDTQYF.

The chain has TRBV9 and TRBJ2-2; 10 bases fit TRBD2. Germline V CDR1 and CDR2: SGDLS, YYNGEE. This CDR3 is built from 18 residues. Trimming at V came to 0 bases and at J to 3 bases, leaving 8 bases not matched to a gene. The CDR3 DNA follows: TGTGCCAGCAGCGTAGGCCAGCTAGCGGGGGAGGACACCGGGGAGCTGTTTTTT. Its protein product is CASSVGQLAGEDTGELFF.